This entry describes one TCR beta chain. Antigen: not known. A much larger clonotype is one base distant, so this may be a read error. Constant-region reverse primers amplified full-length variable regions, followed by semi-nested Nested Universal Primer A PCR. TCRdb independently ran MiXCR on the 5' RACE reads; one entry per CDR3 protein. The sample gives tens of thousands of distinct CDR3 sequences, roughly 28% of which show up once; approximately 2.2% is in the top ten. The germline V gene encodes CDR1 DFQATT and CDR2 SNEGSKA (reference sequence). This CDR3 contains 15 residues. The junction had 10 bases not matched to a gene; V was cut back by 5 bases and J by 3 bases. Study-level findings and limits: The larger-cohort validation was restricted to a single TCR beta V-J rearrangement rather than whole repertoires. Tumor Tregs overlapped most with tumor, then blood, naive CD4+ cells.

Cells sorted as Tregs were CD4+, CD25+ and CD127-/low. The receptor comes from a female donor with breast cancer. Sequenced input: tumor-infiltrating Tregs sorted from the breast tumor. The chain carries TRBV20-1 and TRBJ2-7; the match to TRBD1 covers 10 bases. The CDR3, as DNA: TGCAGTGCTGGCTCCACCGGGACAGGGGTCTACGAGCAGTACTTC. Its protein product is CSAGSTGTGVYEQYF.